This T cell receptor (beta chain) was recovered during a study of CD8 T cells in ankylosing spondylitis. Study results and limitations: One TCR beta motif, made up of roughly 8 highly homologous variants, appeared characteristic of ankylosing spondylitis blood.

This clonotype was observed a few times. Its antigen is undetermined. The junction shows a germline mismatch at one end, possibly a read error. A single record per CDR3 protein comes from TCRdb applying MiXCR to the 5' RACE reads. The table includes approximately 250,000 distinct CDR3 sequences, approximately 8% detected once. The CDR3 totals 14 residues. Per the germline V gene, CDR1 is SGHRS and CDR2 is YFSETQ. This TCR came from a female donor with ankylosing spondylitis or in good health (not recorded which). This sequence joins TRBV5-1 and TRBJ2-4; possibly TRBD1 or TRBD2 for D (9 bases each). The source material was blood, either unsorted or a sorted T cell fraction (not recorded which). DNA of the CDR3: TGCGCCAGCAGCCCGCGGGGGGGTCAGGGGACAGGGAACTTC. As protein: CASSPRGGQGTGNF.